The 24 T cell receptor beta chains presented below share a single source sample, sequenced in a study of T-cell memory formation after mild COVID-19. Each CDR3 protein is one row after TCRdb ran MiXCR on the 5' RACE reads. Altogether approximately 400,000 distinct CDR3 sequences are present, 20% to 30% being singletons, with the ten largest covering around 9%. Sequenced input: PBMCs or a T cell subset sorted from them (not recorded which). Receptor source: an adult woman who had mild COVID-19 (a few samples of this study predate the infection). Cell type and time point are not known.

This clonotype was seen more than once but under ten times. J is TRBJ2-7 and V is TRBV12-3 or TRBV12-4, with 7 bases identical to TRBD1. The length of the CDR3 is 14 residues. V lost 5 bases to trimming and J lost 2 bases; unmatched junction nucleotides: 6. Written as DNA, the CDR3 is TGTGCCAGCAGTCTGGATCAGGGGGCCTACGAGCAGTACTTC. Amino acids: CASSLDQGAYEQYF.

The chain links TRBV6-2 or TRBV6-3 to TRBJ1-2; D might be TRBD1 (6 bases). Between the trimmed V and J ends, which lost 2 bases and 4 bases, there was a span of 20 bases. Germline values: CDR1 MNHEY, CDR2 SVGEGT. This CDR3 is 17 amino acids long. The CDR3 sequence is CASSYRSGTGAPYGYTF. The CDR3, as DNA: TGTGCCAGCAGTTACCGGTCCGGGACGGGGGCTCCCTATGGCTACACCTTC.

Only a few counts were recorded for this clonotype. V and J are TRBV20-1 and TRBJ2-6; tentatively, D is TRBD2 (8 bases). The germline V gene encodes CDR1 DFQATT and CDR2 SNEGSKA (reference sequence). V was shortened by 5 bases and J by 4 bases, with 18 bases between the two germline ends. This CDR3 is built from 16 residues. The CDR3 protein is CSAYPGRGPGANVLTF. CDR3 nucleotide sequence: TGCAGTGCTTACCCCGGGAGGGGGCCAGGGGCCAACGTCCTGACTTTC.

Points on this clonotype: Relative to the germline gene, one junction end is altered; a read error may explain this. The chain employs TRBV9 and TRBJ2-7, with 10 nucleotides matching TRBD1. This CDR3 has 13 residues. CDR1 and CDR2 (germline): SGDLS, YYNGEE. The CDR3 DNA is TGTGCCAGCAGCGCCCCGGGACAGGGGAGGCAAAACTTC. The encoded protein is CASSAPGQGRQNF.

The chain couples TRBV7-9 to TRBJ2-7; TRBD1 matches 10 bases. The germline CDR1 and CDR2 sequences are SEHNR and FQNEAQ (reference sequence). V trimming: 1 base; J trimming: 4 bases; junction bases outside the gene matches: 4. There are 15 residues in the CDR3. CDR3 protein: CASSLVRDRGYEQYF. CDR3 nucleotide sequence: TGTGCCAGCAGCTTAGTCCGGGACAGGGGTTACGAGCAGTACTTC. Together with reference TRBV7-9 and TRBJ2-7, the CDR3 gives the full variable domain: DTGVSQNPRHKITKRGQNVTFRCDPISEHNRLYWYRQTLGQGPEFLTYFQNEAQLEKSRLLSDRFSAERPKGSFSTLEIQRTEQGDSAMYLCASSLVRDRGYEQYFGPGTRLTVT.

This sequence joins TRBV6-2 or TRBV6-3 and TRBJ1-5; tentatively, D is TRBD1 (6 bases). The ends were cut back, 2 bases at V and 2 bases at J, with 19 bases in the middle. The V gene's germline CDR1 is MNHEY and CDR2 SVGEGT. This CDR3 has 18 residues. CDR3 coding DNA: TGTGCCAGCAGTTACGCCAAGATAACAGGGATCGGCAATCAGCCCCAGCATTTT. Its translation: CASSYAKITGIGNQPQHF.

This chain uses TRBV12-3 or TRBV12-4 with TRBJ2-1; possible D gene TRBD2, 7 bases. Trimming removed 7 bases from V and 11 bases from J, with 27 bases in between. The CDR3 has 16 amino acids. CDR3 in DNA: TGTGCCAGCATCATACGGGGGGCGCCCGGGGGCACGAAGCAGTTCTTC. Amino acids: CASIIRGAPGGTKQFF.

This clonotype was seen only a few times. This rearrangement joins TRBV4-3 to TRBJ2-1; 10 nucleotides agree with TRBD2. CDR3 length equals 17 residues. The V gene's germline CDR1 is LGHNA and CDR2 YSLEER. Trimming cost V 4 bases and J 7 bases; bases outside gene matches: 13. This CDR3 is CASSLYPEEREGNEQFF. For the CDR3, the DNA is TGCGCCAGCAGCCTTTATCCCGAGGAGCGGGAGGGGAATGAGCAGTTCTTC.

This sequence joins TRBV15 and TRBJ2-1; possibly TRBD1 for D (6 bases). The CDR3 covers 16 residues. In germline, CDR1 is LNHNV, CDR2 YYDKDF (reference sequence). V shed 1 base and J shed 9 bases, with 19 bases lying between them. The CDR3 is CATSRGVQGRVSEQFF. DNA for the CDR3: TGTGCCACCAGCAGAGGGGTGCAGGGGCGGGTTAGTGAGCAGTTCTTC.

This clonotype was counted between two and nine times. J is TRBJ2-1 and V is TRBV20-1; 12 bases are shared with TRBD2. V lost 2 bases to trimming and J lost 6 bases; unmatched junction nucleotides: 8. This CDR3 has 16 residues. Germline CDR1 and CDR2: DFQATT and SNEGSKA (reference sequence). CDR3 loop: CSARPSTSGRVNEQFF. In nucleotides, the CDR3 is TGCAGTGCTAGACCTTCGACTAGCGGGAGAGTCAATGAGCAGTTCTTC.

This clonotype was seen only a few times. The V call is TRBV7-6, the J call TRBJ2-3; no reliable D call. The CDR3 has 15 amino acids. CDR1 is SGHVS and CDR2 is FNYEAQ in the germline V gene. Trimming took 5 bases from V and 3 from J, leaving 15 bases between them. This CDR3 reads CASSPRTQGTDTQYF. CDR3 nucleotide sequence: TGTGCCAGCAGCCCTCGGACCCAAGGAACAGATACGCAGTATTTT.

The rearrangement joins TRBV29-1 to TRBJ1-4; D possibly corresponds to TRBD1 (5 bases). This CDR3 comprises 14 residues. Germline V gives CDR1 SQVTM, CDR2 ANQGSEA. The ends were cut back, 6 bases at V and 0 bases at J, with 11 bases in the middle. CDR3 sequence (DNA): TGCAGCGTGGTGACAGCCCCAACTAATGAAAAACTGTTTTTT. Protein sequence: CSVVTAPTNEKLFF.

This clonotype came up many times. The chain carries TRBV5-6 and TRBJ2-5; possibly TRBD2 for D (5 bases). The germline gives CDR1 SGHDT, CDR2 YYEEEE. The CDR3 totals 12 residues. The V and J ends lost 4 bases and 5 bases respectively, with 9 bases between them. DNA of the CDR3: TGTGCCAGCAGCGAGGGAGAGGAGACCCAGTACTTC. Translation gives CASSEGEETQYF.

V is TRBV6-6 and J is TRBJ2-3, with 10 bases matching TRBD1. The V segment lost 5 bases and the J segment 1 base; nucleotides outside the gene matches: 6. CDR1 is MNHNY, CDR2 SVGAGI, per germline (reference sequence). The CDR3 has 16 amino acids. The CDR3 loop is CASSPRQGAGTDTQYF. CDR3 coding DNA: TGTGCCAGCAGTCCGCGACAGGGGGCGGGCACAGATACGCAGTATTTT.

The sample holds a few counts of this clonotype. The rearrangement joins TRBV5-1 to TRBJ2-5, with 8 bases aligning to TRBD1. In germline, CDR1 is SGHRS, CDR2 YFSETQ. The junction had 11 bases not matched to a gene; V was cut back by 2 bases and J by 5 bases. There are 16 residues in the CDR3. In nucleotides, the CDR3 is TGCGCCAGCAGCTTCCCACCCCGGACAGGGAGGGAGACCCAGTACTTC. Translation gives CASSFPPRTGRETQYF.

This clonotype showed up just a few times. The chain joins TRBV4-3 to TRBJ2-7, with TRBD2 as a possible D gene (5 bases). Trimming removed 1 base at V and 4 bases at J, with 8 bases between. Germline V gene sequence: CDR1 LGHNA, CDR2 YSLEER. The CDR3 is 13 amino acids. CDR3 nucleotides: TGCGCCAGCAGCCAAGCTAGGACTTACGAGCAGTACTTC. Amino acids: CASSQARTYEQYF.

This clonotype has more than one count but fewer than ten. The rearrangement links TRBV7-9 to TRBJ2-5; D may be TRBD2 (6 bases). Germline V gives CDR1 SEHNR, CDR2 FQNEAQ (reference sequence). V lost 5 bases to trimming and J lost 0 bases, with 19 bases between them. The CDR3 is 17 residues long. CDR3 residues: CASSLPRGAGNQETQYF. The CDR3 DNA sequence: TGTGCCAGCAGCCTCCCGAGAGGGGCGGGGAACCAAGAGACCCAGTACTTC.

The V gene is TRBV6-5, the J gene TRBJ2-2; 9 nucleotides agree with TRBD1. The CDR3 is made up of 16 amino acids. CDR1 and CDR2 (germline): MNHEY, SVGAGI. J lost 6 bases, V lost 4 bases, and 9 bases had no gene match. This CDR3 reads CASSFAPGQGPGELFF. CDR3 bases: TGTGCCAGCAGTTTCGCACCGGGACAGGGTCCCGGGGAGCTGTTTTTT.

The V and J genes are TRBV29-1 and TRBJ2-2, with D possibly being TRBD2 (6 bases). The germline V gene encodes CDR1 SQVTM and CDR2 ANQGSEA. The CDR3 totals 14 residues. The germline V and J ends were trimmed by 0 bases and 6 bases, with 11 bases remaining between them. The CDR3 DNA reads TGCAGCGTTGAAGAAGGGGAGGTCCCCGGGGAGCTGTTTTTT. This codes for CSVEEGEVPGELFF.

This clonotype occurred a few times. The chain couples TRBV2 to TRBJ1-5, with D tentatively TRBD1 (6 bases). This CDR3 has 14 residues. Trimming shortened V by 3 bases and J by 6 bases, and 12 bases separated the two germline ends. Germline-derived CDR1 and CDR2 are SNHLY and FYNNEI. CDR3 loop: CASSDGGQIQPQHF. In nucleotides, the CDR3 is TGTGCCAGCAGTGACGGGGGGCAGATTCAGCCCCAGCATTTT.

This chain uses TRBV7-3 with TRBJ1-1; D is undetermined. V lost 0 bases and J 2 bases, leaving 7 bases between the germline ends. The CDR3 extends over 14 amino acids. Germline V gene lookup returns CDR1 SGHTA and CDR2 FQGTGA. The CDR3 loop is CASSLTAENTEAFF. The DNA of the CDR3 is TGTGCCAGCAGCTTAACAGCAGAAAACACTGAAGCTTTCTTT.

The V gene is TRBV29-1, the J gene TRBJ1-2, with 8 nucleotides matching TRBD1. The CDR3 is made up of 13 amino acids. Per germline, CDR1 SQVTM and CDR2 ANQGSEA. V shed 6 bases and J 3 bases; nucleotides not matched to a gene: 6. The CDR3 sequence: CSVTKQGDYGYTF. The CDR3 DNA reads TGCAGCGTAACTAAACAGGGGGACTATGGCTACACCTTC.

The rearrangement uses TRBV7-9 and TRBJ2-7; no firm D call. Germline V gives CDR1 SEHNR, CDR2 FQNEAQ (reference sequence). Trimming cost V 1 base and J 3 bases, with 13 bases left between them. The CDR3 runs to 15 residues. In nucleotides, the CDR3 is TGTGCCAGCAGCTTAGTTGGAGTTCCCTACTACGAGCAGTACTTC. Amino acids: CASSLVGVPYYEQYF.

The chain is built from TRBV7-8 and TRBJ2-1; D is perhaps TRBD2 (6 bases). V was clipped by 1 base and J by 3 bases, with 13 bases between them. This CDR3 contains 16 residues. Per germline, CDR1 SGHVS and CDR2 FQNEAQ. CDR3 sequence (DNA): TGTGCCAGCAGCTTAGAAGGAAGGGGACTCTACAATGAGCAGTTCTTC. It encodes CASSLEGRGLYNEQFF.